This T cell receptor beta chain appears in the sequencing data of a study of T cell repertoires in cytomegalovirus infection. About the research overall: Both a matching HLA type and CMV infection were indicated by public TCR beta signatures. Findings and limits, study-wide: There were HLA-C-restricted CMV-specific TCR beta clonotypes dominating the ex vivo response.

The germline CDR1 and CDR2 sequences are SGHVS and FQNEAQ. J was trimmed by 5 bases and V by 5 bases; bases with no gene match: 14. This CDR3 is built from 17 residues. Ten or more counts support this clonotype. Its antigen remains unidentified. TCRdb processed the reads anew with MiXCR; each CDR3 protein has one entry. Seen here are around 450,000 distinct CDR3 sequences, approximately 32% observed once, and the top ten hold about 13%. This chain uses TRBV7-8 with TRBJ2-1, with 8 nucleotides matching TRBD1. Material: PBMCs. This clonotype originated in a human donor in good health (CMV status not recorded). Some clones in this sample may be carry-over from other donors' samples. The CDR3 DNA follows: TGTGCCAGCAGCCAAAGGACAGGGTCCACCCAAGACAATGAGCAGTTCTTC. As protein: CASSQRTGSTQDNEQFF. The entire variable domain, with the rest obtained from reference TRBV7-8 and TRBJ2-1, is as follows: GAGVSQSPRYKVAKRGQDVALRCDPISGHVSLFWYQQALGQGPEFLTYFQNEAQLDKSGLPSDRFFAERPEGSVSTLKIQRTQQEDSAVYLCASSQRTGSTQDNEQFFGPGTRLTVL.